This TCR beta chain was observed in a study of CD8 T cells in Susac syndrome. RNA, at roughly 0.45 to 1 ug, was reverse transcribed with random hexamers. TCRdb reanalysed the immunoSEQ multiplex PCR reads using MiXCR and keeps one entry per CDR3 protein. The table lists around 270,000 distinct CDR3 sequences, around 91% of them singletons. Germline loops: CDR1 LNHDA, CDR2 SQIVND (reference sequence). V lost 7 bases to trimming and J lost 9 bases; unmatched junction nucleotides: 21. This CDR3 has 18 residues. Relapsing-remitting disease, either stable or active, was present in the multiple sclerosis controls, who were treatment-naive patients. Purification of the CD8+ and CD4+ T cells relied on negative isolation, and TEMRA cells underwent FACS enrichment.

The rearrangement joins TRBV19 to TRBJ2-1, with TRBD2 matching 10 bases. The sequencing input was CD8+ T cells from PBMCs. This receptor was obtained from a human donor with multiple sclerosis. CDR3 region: CASTLGVTSGVARGEQFF. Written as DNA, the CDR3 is TGTGCCAGTACCCTAGGGGTCACTAGCGGGGTTGCCCGGGGTGAGCAGTTCTTC.